This TCR beta chain was captured in a study of T cell responses to AZD1222 COVID-19 vaccine. Study-wide findings and caveats: Researchers report vaccine-associated CD4 TCRs spanning spike, with dominance at 160-218 and 743-854. Only 6 or 7 AZD1222 recipients tested seropositive at baseline. Reports indicate that nearly half of spike-specific TCRs are directed at unmutated variant regions. Rises in breadth and depth of Spike-specific TCRs came after two AZD1222 doses.

The CDR3 is 13 amino acids. V was shortened by 1 base and J by 0 bases, with 3 bases between the two germline ends. Per the germline V gene, CDR1 is PRHDT and CDR2 is FYEKMQ (reference sequence). Method: immunoSEQ multiplex PCR; TCRdb's copy keeps in-frame clones and lacks some. The table records approximately 75,000 clones, roughly 91% of them present only once. With respect to this clone: Its antigen remains unidentified.

The input for sequencing was peripheral blood, taken 28 days after the second AZD1222 dose. The V gene is TRBV13, the J gene TRBJ1-1; unclear D gene. The receptor comes from an adult who received the AZD1222 COVID-19 vaccine. CDR3 amino acids: CASSLVLNTEAFF. The CDR3 DNA follows: TGTGCCAGCAGCTTAGTATTGAACACTGAAGCTTTCTTT.